The rows below give T cell receptor beta chains drawn from one sample of a study of shared clonotypes between healthy human individuals. Some clones are missing from TCRdb's copy, which holds only in-frame ones; the method was immunoSEQ multiplex PCR. The sample consists of about 2.3 million clones, just under 95% of them appearing once. Source material: naive CD4+ T cells from PBMCs. These receptors all come from a man younger than 35 in good health. Some clones in this sample may be carry-over from other donors' samples. Both conserved end residues are part of each CDR3. A D gene is named only where the DNA matches it firmly. Not every row has a clone size; where given, it reads once, few, many or a size class.

TRBJ1-5	TRBV7-8	.	few	CASSFLPKGSNQPQHF	TGTGCCAGCAGCTTTTTACCCAAAGGGAGCAATCAGCCCCAGCATTTT
TRBJ1-3	TRBV15	.	.	CATSRDRDGGTIYF	TGTGCCACCAGCAGAGATCGTGATGGGGGCACCATATATTTT
TRBJ2-7	TRBV11-2	.	.	CASSLGVGAPYEQYF	TGTGCCAGCAGCTTAGGGGTGGGGGCACCCTACGAGCAGTACTTC
TRBJ2-5	TRBV7-9	.	.	CASSLRGLRATQETQYF	TGTGCCAGCAGCTTACGGGGGCTTCGGGCCACCCAAGAGACCCAGTACTTC
TRBJ2-1	TRBV11-2	TRBD2	.	CASTWRVAGGLSYNEQFF	TGTGCCAGCACCTGGCGGGTAGCGGGAGGGCTCTCCTACAATGAGCAGTTCTTC
TRBJ2-7	TRBV11-2	TRBD1	.	CASNMDRGEQYF	TGTGCCAGCAACATGGACAGGGGCGAGCAGTACTTC
TRBJ2-1	TRBV7-3	.	.	CASSPGFGNEQFF	TGTGCCAGCAGCCCCGGGTTTGGTAATGAGCAGTTCTTC
TRBJ1-1	TRBV29-1	TRBD1	.	CSVEDQGAAEAFF	TGCAGCGTTGAAGATCAGGGGGCCGCTGAAGCTTTCTTT
TRBJ2-5	TRBV6-1	.	.	CASTDTPARQTQYF	TGTGCCAGCACTGATACTCCCGCCAGGCAGACCCAGTACTTC
TRBJ2-6	TRBV7-8	.	.	CASTRTRQSSGANVLTF	TGTGCCAGCACCCGGACACGCCAAAGCTCTGGGGCCAACGTCCTGACTTTC
TRBJ1-1	TRBV10-3	.	.	CAISESLDSRLNTEAFF	TGTGCCATCAGTGAGTCTCTGGACAGCAGACTGAACACTGAAGCTTTCTTT
TRBJ2-3	TRBV5-1	.	.	CASSPTKGRGSTDTQYF	TGCGCCAGCAGCCCTACAAAAGGACGGGGTAGCACAGATACGCAGTATTTT
TRBJ2-2	TRBV10-3	.	.	CAMLPEAYTGELFF	TGTGCCATGCTGCCGGAGGCCTACACCGGGGAGCTGTTTTTT
TRBJ1-1	TRBV28	.	.	CASSLYGFQQAFF	TGTGCCAGCAGTCTGTACGGTTTTCAACAAGCTTTCTTT